The clone carrying this TCR beta chain was recorded a few times. Its specificity is not known. These data originate in a study of CD8 T cells in ankylosing spondylitis. The study, taken as a whole, reports: The disease-linked clones had a CD8+ phenotype and low blood frequencies. Earlier work had already found some motif variants in reactive arthritis synovial fluid and blood. Ankylosing spondylitis blood seemed to carry a telltale TCR beta motif made of several highly homologous variants.

This CDR3 contains 14 residues. Looked up from germline, CDR1 is LGHNT and CDR2 is FRNRAP. The germline V and J ends were trimmed by 2 bases and 6 bases, with 11 bases remaining between them. Making use of molecular barcodes, quantitative 5'-RACE generated TCR beta libraries. TCRdb re-analysed the 5' RACE reads in MiXCR, keeping a single row per CDR3 protein. Of roughly 90,000 distinct CDR3 sequences in the sample, about 9% were seen once. The chain recombines TRBV12-5 with TRBJ2-1, with D perhaps being TRBD1 or TRBD2 (5 bases each). The sequencing sample was made of blood, either unsorted or a sorted T cell fraction (not recorded which). This TCR was sampled from a male donor with ankylosing spondylitis. The CDR3 DNA follows: TGTGCTAGTGGTTTGTCTAGTGGGGGCAATGAGCAGTTCTTC. This codes for CASGLSSGGNEQFF.